Below, 8 T cell receptor beta chains from the same sample are listed, as sequenced in a study of T cell clonality in common variable immunodeficiency. Study results and limitations: Reportedly, TCR beta sequences from common variable immunodeficiency showed fewer deletions and N-nucleotide insertions.

Sequenced by immunoSEQ multiplex PCR; TCRdb stores in-frame clones only, minus some. The data show some 21,000 clones, with none appearing a single time. What these receptors recognize is not known. Sequencing was done on a sample of peripheral blood mononuclear cells. The source is a human donor with common variable immunodeficiency.

On this clone: Coverage ceases 3 residues before the CDR3 finishes, and the germline J gene fills in the end. This chain uses TRBV5-1 with TRBJ2-3; no clear D gene. CDR1 is SGHRS, CDR2 YFSETQ, per germline. The CDR3 consists of 16 residues. V lost 1 base, J lost 0 bases, and 12 bases lay in between. Partial CDR3 DNA: TGCGCCAGCAGCTTGAGGGTTTCGGTTAGCACAGATACG. This encodes CASSLRVSVSTDT. The whole CDR3 sequence is CASSLRVSVSTDTQYF.

This clone was observed a few times. Sequencing ends 3 residues short of the CDR3 end; the germline J gene provides the rest. The chain carries TRBV10-3 and TRBJ2-1; 12 positions agree with TRBD2. The CDR3 has 13 amino acids. The V gene's germline CDR1 is ENHRY and CDR2 SYGVKD. Trimming took 7 bases from V and 5 from J; bases not matched to a gene: 0. Incomplete CDR3 DNA: TGTGCCATCACTAGCGGGGGGGACAATGAG. Translation: CAITSGGDNE. From start to end, the CDR3 is CAITSGGDNEQFF.

This clone was seen repeatedly, ten times or more. Sequencing ends 3 residues short of the CDR3 end; the germline J gene provides the rest. The chain joins TRBV5-5 to TRBJ1-1; D gene uncertain. V lost 1 base, J lost 0 bases, and 10 bases lay in between. The CDR3 totals 15 residues. Germline V CDR1 and CDR2: SGHKS, YYEKEE (reference sequence). CDR3 sequence reads: CASSLFGLLNTEAFF. Incomplete CDR3 DNA: TGTGCCAGCAGCTTGTTTGGACTATTGAACACTGAA.

About this clone: The read comes to an end 3 residues before the CDR3 does, leaving the germline J gene to fill in the end. The chain combines TRBV19 with TRBJ1-4, with D possibly TRBD1 on 6 matching bases. This CDR3 contains 14 residues. Trimming left V 8 bases short and J 7 bases short, with 17 bases between. Germline CDR1 is LNHDA and CDR2 is SQIVND (reference sequence). The CDR3 bases that were read are TGTGCCAGTGGCAGGACAGCTTCACCTGAAAAA. As protein: CASGRTASPEK. The full CDR3 sequence reads CASGRTASPEKLFF.

Concerning this clone itself: The read ends 3 residues shy of where the CDR3 ends; the end is completed using the germline J gene. The rearrangement joins TRBV7-6 to TRBJ1-3; possible D gene TRBD1, 6 bases. V lost 1 base, J lost 0 bases, and 13 bases lay in between. The length of the CDR3 is 17 residues. The germline V gene has CDR1 SGHVS and CDR2 FNYEAQ. CDR3 DNA, as far as it was read: TGTGCCAGCAGCTTAGTTGCGGACAGCTCCTCTGGAAACACC. This gives the protein CASSLVADSSSGNT. The CDR3, in full, reads CASSLVADSSSGNTIYF.

This clone was observed a few times. The sequence runs out 3 residues before the end of the CDR3; the remainder is reconstructed from the germline J gene. The chain joins TRBV5-1 to TRBJ1-4; D may be TRBD1 (6 bases). This CDR3 is built from 14 residues. Between the trimmed V and J ends, which lost 5 bases and 3 bases, there was a span of 11 bases. The germline gives CDR1 SGHRS, CDR2 YFSETQ. The sequenced part of the CDR3 DNA is TGCGCCAGCAGGCCGCAGGGGTCTAATGAAAAA. It yields the protein CASRPQGSNEK. The full CDR3 is CASRPQGSNEKLFF. The variable domain in full, with the rest retrieved from reference TRBV5-1 and TRBJ1-4, is KAGVTQTPRYLIKTRGQQVTLSCSPISGHRSVSWYQQTPGQGLQFLFEYFSETQRNKGNFPGRFSGRQFSNSRSEMNVSTLELGDSALYLCASRPQGSNEKLFFGSGTQLSVL.

In its sample, this clone was seen a few times. The missing CDR3 end, 3 residues past where the read stops, is filled in from the germline J gene. The J gene is TRBJ1-2, the V gene TRBV7-9; D perhaps matches TRBD1 (5 bases). Germline lookup yields CDR1 SEHNR and CDR2 FQNEAQ (reference sequence). V was trimmed by 1 base and J by 4 bases, leaving 7 bases between them. The CDR3 length is 13 residues. The CDR3 spells CASSLVGVYGYTF. CDR3 bases read: TGTGCCAGCAGCTTAGTAGGGGTCTATGGC. Full variable domain (remainder filled in from reference TRBV7-9 and TRBJ1-2): DTGVSQNPRHKITKRGQNVTFRCDPISEHNRLYWYRQTLGQGPEFLTYFQNEAQLEKSRLLSDRFSAERPKGSFSTLEIQRTEQGDSAMYLCASSLVGVYGYTFGSGTRLTVV.

Note on this clone: The read is 3 residues too short to cover the CDR3 end, so that end is filled in from the germline J gene. The rearrangement links TRBV5-1 to TRBJ1-2; possibly TRBD1 for D (6 bases). CDR3 length: 13 residues. Per the germline V gene, CDR1 is SGHRS and CDR2 is YFSETQ. Between the trimmed V and J ends, which lost 5 bases and 2 bases, there was a span of 10 bases. The sequenced CDR3 bases are TGCGCCAGCAGAGCAGGGGAGAACTATGGC. Encoded protein: CASRAGENYG. The whole CDR3 sequence reads CASRAGENYGYTF.